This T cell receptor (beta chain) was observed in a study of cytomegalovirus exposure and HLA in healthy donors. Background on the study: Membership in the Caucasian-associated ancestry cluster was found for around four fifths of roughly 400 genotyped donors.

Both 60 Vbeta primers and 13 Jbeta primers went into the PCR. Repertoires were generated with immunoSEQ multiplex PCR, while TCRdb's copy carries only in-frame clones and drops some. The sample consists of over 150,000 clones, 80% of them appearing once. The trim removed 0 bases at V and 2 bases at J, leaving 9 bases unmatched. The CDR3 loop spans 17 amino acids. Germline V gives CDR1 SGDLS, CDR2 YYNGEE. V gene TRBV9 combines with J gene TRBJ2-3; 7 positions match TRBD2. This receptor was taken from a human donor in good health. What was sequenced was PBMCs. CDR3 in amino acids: CASSVGFRGLPTDTQYF. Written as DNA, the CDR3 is TGTGCCAGCAGCGTAGGTTTTAGGGGACTACCCACAGATACGCAGTATTTT.